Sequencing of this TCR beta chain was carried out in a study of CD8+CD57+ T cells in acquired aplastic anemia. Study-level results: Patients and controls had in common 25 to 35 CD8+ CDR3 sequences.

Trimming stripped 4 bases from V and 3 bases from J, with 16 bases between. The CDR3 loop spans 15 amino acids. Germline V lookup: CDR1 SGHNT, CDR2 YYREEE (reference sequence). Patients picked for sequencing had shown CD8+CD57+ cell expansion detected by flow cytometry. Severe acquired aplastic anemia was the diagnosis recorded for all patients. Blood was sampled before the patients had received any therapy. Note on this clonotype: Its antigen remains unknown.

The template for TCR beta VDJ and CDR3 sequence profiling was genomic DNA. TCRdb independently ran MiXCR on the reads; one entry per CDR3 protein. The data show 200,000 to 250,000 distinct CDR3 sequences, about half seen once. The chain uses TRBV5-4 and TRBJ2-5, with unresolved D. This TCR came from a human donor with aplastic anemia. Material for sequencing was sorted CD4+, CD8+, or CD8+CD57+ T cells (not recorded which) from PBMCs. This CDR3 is CASSPHAAGEETQYF. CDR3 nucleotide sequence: TGTGCCAGCAGCCCACACGCGGCAGGAGAAGAGACCCAGTACTTC.